These 23 T cell receptor beta chains came from one sample sequenced in a study of spatial heterogeneity in lung cancer. A single record per CDR3 protein comes from TCRdb applying MiXCR to the 5' RACE reads. In the table there are about 100,000 distinct CDR3 sequences, approximately 19% of which are singletons. Regarding time point: blood at routine non-recurrence follow-up after resection. The sample was PBMCs, taken at follow-up. These receptors came from a male donor with early-stage non-small cell lung cancer.

The chain has TRBV6-2 or TRBV6-3 and TRBJ2-1; weak D call: TRBD2 (5 bases). V lost 10 bases and J lost 6, with 16 bases in between. Germline lookup yields CDR1 MNHEY and CDR2 SVGEGT. CDR3 length: 13 amino acids. Written as DNA, the CDR3 is TGTGCCAACTCCCCGGACGGAGGCAATGAGCAGTTCTTC. It translates to CANSPDGGNEQFF.

The gene calls are TRBV20-1 and TRBJ1-3; D is undetermined. Germline V gene sequence: CDR1 DFQATT, CDR2 SNEGSKA (reference sequence). The CDR3 has 14 residues. Trimming took off 2 bases at V and 1 base at J, with 9 bases between the two ends. CDR3 sequence reads: CSARHSLSGNTIYF. As DNA, the CDR3 is TGCAGTGCTAGACACAGCCTGTCTGGAAACACCATATATTTT.

This clonotype showed up just a few times. The chain joins TRBV6-1 to TRBJ1-3; D is uncertain. Germline values: CDR1 MNHNS, CDR2 SASEGT. V was clipped by 5 bases and J by 1 base, with 9 bases between them. This CDR3 is built from 14 residues. The CDR3, as DNA: TGTGCCAGCAGTTCGGGTAATTCTGGAAACACCATATATTTT. Translating gives CASSSGNSGNTIYF.

This clonotype was recorded many times. The chain recombines TRBV20-1 with TRBJ2-7; 7 nucleotides line up with TRBD1. The germline V gene encodes CDR1 DFQATT and CDR2 SNEGSKA (reference sequence). V trimming: 6 bases; J trimming: 0 bases; junction bases outside the gene matches: 8. This CDR3 is built from 14 residues. The DNA of the CDR3 is TGCAGTGCAAGACGAACAGGGGACTCCTACGAGCAGTACTTC. This codes for CSARRTGDSYEQYF.

V gene TRBV9 combines with J gene TRBJ2-7; D perhaps matches TRBD1 (5 bases). The CDR3 sequence is 13 residues long. The germline V and J ends were trimmed by 4 bases and 7 bases, with 15 bases remaining between them. CDR1 is SGDLS and CDR2 is YYNGEE in the germline V gene. The CDR3 DNA reads TGTGCCAGCAGCCCGGACACTCAAGGGGAGCAGTACGTC. It specifies CASSPDTQGEQYV.

There are a few counts of this clonotype. This rearrangement joins TRBV30 to TRBJ2-1; D not certain. The length of the CDR3 is 14 residues. Germline CDR1 reads GTSNPN; CDR2 reads SVGIG (reference sequence). Trimming pared 0 bases from V and 5 bases from J, leaving 11 bases between. CDR3 nucleotide sequence: TGTGCCTGGAGTGTAGGGTTTAGTAACAATGAGCAGTTCTTC. The encoded protein is CAWSVGFSNNEQFF. The whole variable domain, filled in from reference TRBV30 and TRBJ2-1, reads SQTIHQWPATLVQPVGSPLSLECTVEGTSNPNLYWYRQAAGRGLQLLFYSVGIGQISSEVPQNLSASRPQDRQFILSSKKLLLSDSGFYLCAWSVGFSNNEQFFGPGTRLTVL.

Only a few counts were recorded for this clonotype. The chain has TRBV5-1 and TRBJ2-1; weak D call: TRBD1 (7 bases). The V gene's germline CDR1 is SGHRS and CDR2 YFSETQ. The CDR3 spans 16 residues. V was trimmed by 3 bases and J by 0 bases, leaving 13 bases between them. CDR3 sequence reads: CASSYHRGGSYNEQFF. The CDR3 DNA sequence: TGCGCCAGCAGCTATCACAGGGGAGGCTCCTACAATGAGCAGTTCTTC.

By share, this clonotype counts as medium-sized (0.01 to 0.1%). The DNA of the CDR3 is TGCAGTGCTAGTTCAGGGTTGGCTGGAAACACCATATATTTT. It translates to CSASSGLAGNTIYF. This rearrangement joins TRBV20-1 to TRBJ1-3, with a possible D match to TRBD1 (5 bases). V lost 3 bases to trimming and J lost 2 bases, with 11 bases between them. The CDR3 sequence is 14 residues long. Germline CDR1 reads DFQATT; CDR2 reads SNEGSKA (reference sequence).

V and J are TRBV5-1 and TRBJ2-3; D possibly corresponds to TRBD1 (6 bases). The CDR3 has 15 amino acids. The V end was cut by 4 bases, the J end by 4 bases, with 16 bases between. Germline V gene sequence: CDR1 SGHRS, CDR2 YFSETQ. CDR3 amino acids: CASSPQQGNADTQYF. In nucleotides, the CDR3 is TGCGCCAGCAGCCCGCAACAGGGTAACGCAGATACGCAGTATTTT. Using reference TRBV5-1 and TRBJ2-3 for the parts outside the CDR3, the full variable domain is KAGVTQTPRYLIKTRGQQVTLSCSPISGHRSVSWYQQTPGQGLQFLFEYFSETQRNKGNFPGRFSGRQFSNSRSEMNVSTLELGDSALYLCASSPQQGNADTQYFGPGTRLTVL.

The rearrangement uses TRBV7-6 and TRBJ2-3, with 11 nucleotides matching TRBD2. CDR3 size: 15 residues. V lost 5 bases and J lost 4; bases outside the gene matches: 5. Germline V CDR1 and CDR2: SGHVS, FNYEAQ. The CDR3 coding sequence is TGTGCCAGCAGCCGCAGACTAGCGGGGTCAGATACGCAGTATTTT. Its protein product is CASSRRLAGSDTQYF.

The chain carries TRBV6-2 or TRBV6-3 and TRBJ1-5; D uncertain. Germline loops: CDR1 MNHEY, CDR2 SVGEGT. Trimming removed 0 bases at V and 6 bases at J, with 15 bases between. There are 16 residues in the CDR3. Here the CDR3 reads CASSYSRVRASQPQHF. The CDR3 bases are TGTGCCAGCAGTTACTCGAGAGTAAGGGCAAGTCAGCCCCAGCATTTT.

This clonotype was detected a few times. The rearrangement uses TRBV6-5 and TRBJ2-3; a weak D match, TRBD1 (6 bases). The V end was cut by 3 bases, the J end by 3 bases, with 10 bases between. The CDR3 length is 14 residues. CDR1 and CDR2 (germline): MNHEY, SVGAGI. CDR3 loop: CASSYGGSTDTQYF. The CDR3 coding sequence is TGTGCCAGCAGTTATGGGGGCAGTACAGATACGCAGTATTTT.

This clonotype has more than one count but fewer than ten. The V and J genes are TRBV6-2 or TRBV6-3 and TRBJ2-4, with TRBD2 as a possible D gene (6 bases). V lost 7 bases, J lost 0 bases, and 22 bases lay in between. CDR1 is MNHEY and CDR2 is SVGEGT in the germline V gene. The CDR3 is 18 residues long. The CDR3 coding sequence is TGTGCCAGCACCAATTCACCCGGAGGGAGGACAGCCAAAAACATTCAGTACTTC. It codes for CASTNSPGGRTAKNIQYF.

V and J are TRBV7-9 and TRBJ2-7; 8 bases are shared with TRBD1. Looked up from germline, CDR1 is SEHNR and CDR2 is FQNEAQ (reference sequence). This CDR3 has 15 amino acids. Trimming at V came to 5 bases and at J to 1 base, leaving 7 bases not matched to a gene. The CDR3 here is CASSPPTGESYEQYF. As DNA, the CDR3 is TGTGCCAGCAGCCCCCCGACAGGGGAATCCTACGAGCAGTACTTC.

This clonotype has at least ten counts. The chain employs TRBV5-1 and TRBJ1-6; D not certain. The CDR3 is 14 residues long. Trimming shortened V by 2 bases and J by 7 bases, and 10 bases separated the two germline ends. Germline V lookup: CDR1 SGHRS, CDR2 YFSETQ. This CDR3 is CASSFREQNSPLHF. Written as DNA, the CDR3 is TGCGCCAGCAGCTTCCGGGAGCAAAATTCACCCCTCCACTTT.

The chain couples TRBV18 to TRBJ2-7, with D maybe TRBD1 (5 bases). Between the trimmed V and J ends, which lost 3 bases and 2 bases, there was a span of 11 bases. The CDR3 loop spans 14 amino acids. Germline loops: CDR1 KGHSH, CDR2 LQKENI. CDR3 loop: CASSPGQPPYEQYV. The CDR3 DNA reads TGTGCCAGCTCACCCGGACAACCACCCTACGAGCAGTACGTC.

This sequence joins TRBV20-1 and TRBJ2-1, with 9 positions matching TRBD2. This CDR3 comprises 15 residues. Looked up from germline, CDR1 is DFQATT and CDR2 is SNEGSKA (reference sequence). With 5 bases clipped from V and 0 bases from J, the junction kept 5 bases outside the gene matches. The CDR3 loop reads CSALAGAFSYNEQFF. The DNA of the CDR3 is TGCAGTGCTTTAGCGGGGGCCTTCTCCTACAATGAGCAGTTCTTC.

The gene calls are TRBV19 and TRBJ2-1; D possibly uses TRBD1 or TRBD2 (5 bases each). V shed 4 bases and J shed 0 bases, with 13 bases lying between them. The CDR3 loop spans 16 amino acids. Germline V CDR1 and CDR2: LNHDA, SQIVND (reference sequence). The CDR3 DNA follows: TGTGCCAGTAGTAGGTGGGACGGTAGCTCCTACAATGAGCAGTTCTTC. Its translation is CASSRWDGSSYNEQFF.

This clonotype was seen more than once but under ten times. The chain recombines TRBV9 with TRBJ1-1; 8 bases align to TRBD1. This CDR3 region has 13 residues. Germline V gene sequence: CDR1 SGDLS, CDR2 YYNGEE. J was trimmed by 7 bases and V by 0 bases; bases with no gene match: 2. The CDR3: CASSVGTGIEAFF. Written as DNA, the CDR3 is TGTGCCAGCAGCGTAGGGACAGGGATTGAAGCTTTCTTT.

This clonotype was detected only a few times. The chain links TRBV20-1 to TRBJ2-1; 15 bases agree with TRBD2. V was clipped by 5 bases and J by 7 bases; unmatched bases: 6. The CDR3 loop spans 15 amino acids. Germline loops: CDR1 DFQATT, CDR2 SNEGSKA (reference sequence). The CDR3 nucleotides are TGCAGTGCTTCCCCGGGACTAGCGGGAGGAAATGAGCAGTTCTTC. Its translation: CSASPGLAGGNEQFF.

This chain connects TRBV5-1 to TRBJ2-1; no clear D gene. The V and J ends lost 0 bases and 3 bases respectively, with 7 bases between them. The CDR3 runs to 14 residues. Per germline, CDR1 SGHRS and CDR2 YFSETQ. The DNA of the CDR3 is TGCGCCAGCAGCTTGGTGGCAGTCTACAATGAGCAGTTCTTC. Translation: CASSLVAVYNEQFF.

The CDR3 here is CASSQGGGDYGYTF. The CDR3 coding sequence is TGCGCCAGCAGCCAAGGGGGGGGAGACTATGGCTACACCTTC. The V gene is TRBV4-1, the J gene TRBJ1-2; D possibly corresponds to TRBD1 (5 bases). The germline gives CDR1 MGHRA, CDR2 YSYEKL. The CDR3 loop spans 14 amino acids. V dropped 1 base and J dropped 3 bases, with 9 bases sitting between them.

J is TRBJ2-3 and V is TRBV24-1; the D is unclear. This CDR3 spans 13 amino acids. Trimming stripped 3 bases from V and 0 bases from J, with 3 bases between. From germline, CDR1 is KGHDR and CDR2 SFDVKD. Written as DNA, the CDR3 is TGTGCCACCAGTGATGAGAGCACAGATACGCAGTATTTT. Residues: CATSDESTDTQYF.